This TCR beta chain was sequenced for a study of cytotoxic CD8 clonotypes in ibrutinib-treated CLL. Findings and caveats of the study: Higher circulating CD8+ T-cell counts strongly accompanied higher baseline clonality, above age-matched healthy donors.

Germline V gene sequence: CDR1 SNHLY, CDR2 FYNNEI. The CDR3 has 15 amino acids. The V and J ends lost 6 bases and 4 bases, in that order; junction bases with no gene match: 5. In this sample, this clone turned up a few times. Its matching antigen is unknown. Sequencing used immunoSEQ multiplex PCR; TCRdb keeps in-frame clones, though not all of them. The top ten clones hold about 7.4% of a sample with about 140,000 clones, 80% of them seen once. The chain joins TRBV2 to TRBJ2-5; 13 positions agree with TRBD2. The sample here was PBMCs, taken after 36 months of ibrutinib treatment. The TCR sequence derives from a human donor with chronic lymphocytic leukemia. The CDR3 loop is CASSGGLAGRETQYF. The DNA for the CDR3 is TGTGCCAGCAGCGGGGGACTAGCGGGAAGAGAGACCCAGTACTTC.